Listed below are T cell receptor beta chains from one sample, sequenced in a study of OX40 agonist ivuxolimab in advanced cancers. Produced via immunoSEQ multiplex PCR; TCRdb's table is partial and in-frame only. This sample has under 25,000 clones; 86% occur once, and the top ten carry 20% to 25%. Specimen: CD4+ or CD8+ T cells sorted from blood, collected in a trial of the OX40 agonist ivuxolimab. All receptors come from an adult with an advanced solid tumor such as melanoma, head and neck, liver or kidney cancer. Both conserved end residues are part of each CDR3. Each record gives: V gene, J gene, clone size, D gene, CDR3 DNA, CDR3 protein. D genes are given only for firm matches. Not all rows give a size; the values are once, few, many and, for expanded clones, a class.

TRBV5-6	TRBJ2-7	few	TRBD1	TGTGCCAGCAGCCGTCGGGACAGGGGGCGCTACGAGCAGTACTTC	CASSRRDRGRYEQYF
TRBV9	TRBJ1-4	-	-	TGTGCCAGCAGCCAGACCGGACTCTGGATTGAAAAACTGTTTTTT	CASSQTGLWIEKLFF
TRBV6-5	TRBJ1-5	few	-	TGTGCCAGCAGTTACTCCGCCGGGGAGCCCCAGCATTTT	CASSYSAGEPQHF
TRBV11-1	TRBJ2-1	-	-	TGTGCCAGCAGCGCACAGGGTCTGAGTCTCGATGAGCAGTTCTTC	CASSAQGLSLDEQFF
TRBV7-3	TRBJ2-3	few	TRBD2	TGTGCCAGCAGCTTAACGCTACTAGCGGGGGACACAGATACGCAGTATTTT	CASSLTLLAGDTDTQYF
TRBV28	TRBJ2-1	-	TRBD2	TGTGCCAGCAGGCCTCTTCCGGGACTAGCGGATCATGAGCAGTTCTTC	CASRPLPGLADHEQFF
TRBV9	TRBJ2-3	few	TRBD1	TGTGCCAGCAGCGTAGAGGAAGGGGACAGCCTCACAGATACGCAGTATTTT	CASSVEEGDSLTDTQYF
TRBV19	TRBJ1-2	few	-	TGTGCCAGTAGTACGATACAGGAGCACCCCGGCTACACCTTC	CASSTIQEHPGYTF
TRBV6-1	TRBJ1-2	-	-	TGTGCCAGCAGTGATAACATCAACTATGGCTACACCTTC	CASSDNINYGYTF
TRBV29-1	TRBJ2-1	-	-	TGCAGCGTCGGGGTCTACTCCTACAATGAGCAGTTCTTC	CSVGVYSYNEQFF
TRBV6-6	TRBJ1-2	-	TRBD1	TGTGCCAGCAGTTACCGGGACAGCCCTCTCTATGGCTACACCTTC	CASSYRDSPLYGYTF